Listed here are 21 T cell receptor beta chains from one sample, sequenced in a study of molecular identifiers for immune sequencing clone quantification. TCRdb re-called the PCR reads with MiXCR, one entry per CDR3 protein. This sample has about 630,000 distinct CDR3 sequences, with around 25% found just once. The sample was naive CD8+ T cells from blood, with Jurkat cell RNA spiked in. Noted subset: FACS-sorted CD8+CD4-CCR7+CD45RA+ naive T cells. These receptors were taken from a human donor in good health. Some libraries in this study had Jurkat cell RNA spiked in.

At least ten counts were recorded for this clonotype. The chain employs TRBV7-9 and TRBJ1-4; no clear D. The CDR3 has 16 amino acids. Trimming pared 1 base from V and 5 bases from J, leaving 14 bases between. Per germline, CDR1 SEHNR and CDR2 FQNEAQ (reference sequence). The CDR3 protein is CASSLVAGRLNEKLFF. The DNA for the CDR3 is TGTGCCAGCAGCTTAGTGGCGGGCAGATTAAATGAAAAACTGTTTTTT.

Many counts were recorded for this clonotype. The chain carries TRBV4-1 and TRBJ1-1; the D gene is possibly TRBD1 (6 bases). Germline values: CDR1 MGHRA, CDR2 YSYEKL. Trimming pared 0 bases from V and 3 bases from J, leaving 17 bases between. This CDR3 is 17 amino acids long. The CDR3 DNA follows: TGCGCCAGCAGCCAAGATCGGACAGTGTCTCATCACACTGAAGCTTTCTTT. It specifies CASSQDRTVSHHTEAFF.

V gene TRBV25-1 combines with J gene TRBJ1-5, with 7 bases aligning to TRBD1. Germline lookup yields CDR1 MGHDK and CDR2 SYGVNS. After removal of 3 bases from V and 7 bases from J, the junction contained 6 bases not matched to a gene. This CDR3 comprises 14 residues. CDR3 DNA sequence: TGTGCCAGCAGTGAGGCAGCAGGGGGACAGCCCCAGCATTTT. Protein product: CASSEAAGGQPQHF.

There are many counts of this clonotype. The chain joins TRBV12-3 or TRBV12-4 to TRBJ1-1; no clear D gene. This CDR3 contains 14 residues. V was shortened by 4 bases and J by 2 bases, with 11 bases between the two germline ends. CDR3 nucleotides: TGTGCCAGCAGTTACTTGCTCGGAAACACTGAAGCTTTCTTT. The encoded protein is CASSYLLGNTEAFF.

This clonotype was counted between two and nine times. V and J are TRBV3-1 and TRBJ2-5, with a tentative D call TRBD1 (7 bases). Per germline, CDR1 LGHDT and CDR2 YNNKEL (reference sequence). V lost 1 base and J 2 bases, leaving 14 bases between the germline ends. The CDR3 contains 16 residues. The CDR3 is CASSQVGAGGQETQYF. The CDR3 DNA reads TGTGCCAGCAGCCAAGTAGGGGCAGGGGGGCAAGAGACCCAGTACTTC.

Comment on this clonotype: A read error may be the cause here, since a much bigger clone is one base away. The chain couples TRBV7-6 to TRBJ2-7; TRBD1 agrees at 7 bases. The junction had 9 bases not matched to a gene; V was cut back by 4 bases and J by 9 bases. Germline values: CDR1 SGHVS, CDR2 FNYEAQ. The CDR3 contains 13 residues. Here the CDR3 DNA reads TGTGCCAGCAGCTCGACAGGGCCAGGCGGGCAGTACTTC. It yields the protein CASSSTGPGGQYF. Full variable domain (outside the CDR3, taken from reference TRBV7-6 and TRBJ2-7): GAGVSQSPRYKVTKRGQDVALRCDPISGHVSLYWYRQALGQGPEFLTYFNYEAQQDKSGLPNDRFSAERPEGSISTLTIQRTEQRDSAMYRCASSSTGPGGQYFGPGTRLTVT.

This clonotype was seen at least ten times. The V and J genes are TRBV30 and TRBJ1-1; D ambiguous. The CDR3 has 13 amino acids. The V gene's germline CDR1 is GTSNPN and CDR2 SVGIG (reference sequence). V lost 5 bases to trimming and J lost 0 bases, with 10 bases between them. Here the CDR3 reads CAWRRSMNTEAFF. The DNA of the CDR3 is TGTGCCTGGCGCAGGAGCATGAACACTGAAGCTTTCTTT.

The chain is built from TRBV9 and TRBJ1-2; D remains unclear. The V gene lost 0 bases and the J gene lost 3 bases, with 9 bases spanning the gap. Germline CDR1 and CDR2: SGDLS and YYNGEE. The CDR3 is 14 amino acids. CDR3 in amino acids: CASSVGNYDYGYTF. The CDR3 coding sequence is TGTGCCAGCAGCGTAGGGAACTACGACTATGGCTACACCTTC.

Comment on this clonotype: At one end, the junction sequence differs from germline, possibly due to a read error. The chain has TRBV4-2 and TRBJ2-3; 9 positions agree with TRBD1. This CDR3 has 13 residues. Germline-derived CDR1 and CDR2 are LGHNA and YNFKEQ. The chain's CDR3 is CASKDRGADTQNF. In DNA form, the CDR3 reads TGTGCCAGCAAGGACAGGGGTGCAGATACGCAGAATTTT.

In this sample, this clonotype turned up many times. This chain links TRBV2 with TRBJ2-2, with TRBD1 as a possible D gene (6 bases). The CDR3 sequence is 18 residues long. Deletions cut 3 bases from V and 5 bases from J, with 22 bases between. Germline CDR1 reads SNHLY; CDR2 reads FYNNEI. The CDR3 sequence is CASSDRWTAMRKTGELFF. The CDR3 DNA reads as TGTGCCAGCAGTGATCGGTGGACAGCTATGCGCAAGACCGGGGAGCTGTTTTTT.

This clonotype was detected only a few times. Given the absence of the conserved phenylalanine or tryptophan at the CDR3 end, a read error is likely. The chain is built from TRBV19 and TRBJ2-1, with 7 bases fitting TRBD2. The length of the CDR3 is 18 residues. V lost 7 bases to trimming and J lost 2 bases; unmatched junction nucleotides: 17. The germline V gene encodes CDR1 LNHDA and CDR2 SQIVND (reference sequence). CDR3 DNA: TGTGCCAGTACCCTACTAGCGTCTCAACCTACCCCCTACAATGAGCAGTTCTCC. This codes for CASTLLASQPTPYNEQFS.

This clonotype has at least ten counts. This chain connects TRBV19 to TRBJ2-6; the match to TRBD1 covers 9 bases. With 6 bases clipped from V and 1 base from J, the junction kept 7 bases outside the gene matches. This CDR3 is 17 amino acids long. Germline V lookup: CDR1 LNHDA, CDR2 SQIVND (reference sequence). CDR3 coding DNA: TGTGCCAGTAGGCGGACAGGGGACATATCTGGGGCCAACGTCCTGACTTTC. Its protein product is CASRRTGDISGANVLTF.

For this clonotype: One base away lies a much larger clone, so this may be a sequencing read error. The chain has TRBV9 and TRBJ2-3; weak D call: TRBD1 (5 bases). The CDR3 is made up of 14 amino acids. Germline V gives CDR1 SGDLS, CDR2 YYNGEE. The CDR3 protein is CASSVALDRDPQYF. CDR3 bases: TGTGCCAGCAGCGTAGCCCTCGACAGAGATCCGCAGTATTTT. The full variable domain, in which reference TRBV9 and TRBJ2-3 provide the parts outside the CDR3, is DSGVTQTPKHLITATGQRVTLRCSPRSGDLSVYWYQQSLDQGLQFLIQYYNGEERAKGNILERFSAQQFPDLHSELNLSSLELGDSALYFCASSVALDRDPQYFGPGTRLTVL.

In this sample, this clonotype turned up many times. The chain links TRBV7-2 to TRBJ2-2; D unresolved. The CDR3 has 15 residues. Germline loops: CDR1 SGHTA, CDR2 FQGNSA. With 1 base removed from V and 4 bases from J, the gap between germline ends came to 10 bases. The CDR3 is CASSLEGFTTGELFF. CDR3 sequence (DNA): TGTGCCAGCAGCTTAGAAGGCTTCACCACCGGGGAGCTGTTTTTT.

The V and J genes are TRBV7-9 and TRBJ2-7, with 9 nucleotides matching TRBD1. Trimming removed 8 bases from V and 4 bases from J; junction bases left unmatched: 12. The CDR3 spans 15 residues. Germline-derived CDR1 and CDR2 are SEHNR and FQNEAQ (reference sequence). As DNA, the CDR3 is TGTGCCAGCGGGACGGGACAGGGAGTAGAGTACGAGCAGTACTTC. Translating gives CASGTGQGVEYEQYF. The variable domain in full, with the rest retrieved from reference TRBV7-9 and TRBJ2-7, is DTGVSQNPRHKITKRGQNVTFRCDPISEHNRLYWYRQTLGQGPEFLTYFQNEAQLEKSRLLSDRFSAERPKGSFSTLEIQRTEQGDSAMYLCASGTGQGVEYEQYFGPGTRLTVT.

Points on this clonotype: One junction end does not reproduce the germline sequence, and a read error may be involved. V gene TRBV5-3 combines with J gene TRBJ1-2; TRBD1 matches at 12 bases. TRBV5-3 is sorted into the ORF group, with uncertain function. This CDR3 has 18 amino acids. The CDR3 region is CARSLDPGQGAVGDGYPF. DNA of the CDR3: TGTGCCCGCAGCTTGGACCCGGGACAGGGGGCGGTCGGCGATGGCTACCCCTTC.

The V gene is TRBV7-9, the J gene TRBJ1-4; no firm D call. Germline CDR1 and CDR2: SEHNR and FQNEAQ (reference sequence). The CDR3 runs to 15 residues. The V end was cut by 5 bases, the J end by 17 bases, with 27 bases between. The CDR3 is CASSPMEIGTKLLFF. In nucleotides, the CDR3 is TGTGCCAGCAGCCCTATGGAAATCGGAACAAAACTTCTATTTTTT.

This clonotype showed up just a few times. The CDR3 is CASCPAGSSYEQYF. The CDR3 DNA sequence: TGTGCCAGCTGTCCGGCGGGGAGCTCCTACGAGCAGTACTTC. The chain employs TRBV27 and TRBJ2-7; D is perhaps TRBD2 (6 bases). Trimming took 8 bases from V and 0 from J, leaving 14 bases between them. The germline V gene encodes CDR1 MNHEY and CDR2 SMNVEV (reference sequence). This CDR3 spans 14 amino acids.

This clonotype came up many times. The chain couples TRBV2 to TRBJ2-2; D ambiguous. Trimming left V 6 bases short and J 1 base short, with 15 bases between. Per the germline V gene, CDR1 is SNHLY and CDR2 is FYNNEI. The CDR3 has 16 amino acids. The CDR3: CASSRERLENTGELFF. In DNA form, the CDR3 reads TGTGCCAGCAGCCGAGAACGGCTAGAGAACACCGGGGAGCTGTTTTTT.

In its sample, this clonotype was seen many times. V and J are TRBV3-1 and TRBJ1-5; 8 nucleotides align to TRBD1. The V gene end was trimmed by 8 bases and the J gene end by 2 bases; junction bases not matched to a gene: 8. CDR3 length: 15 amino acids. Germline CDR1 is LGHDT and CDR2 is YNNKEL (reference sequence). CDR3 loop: CASSAGTGGNQPQHF. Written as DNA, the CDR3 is TGTGCCAGCTCCGCAGGGACAGGTGGCAATCAGCCCCAGCATTTT.

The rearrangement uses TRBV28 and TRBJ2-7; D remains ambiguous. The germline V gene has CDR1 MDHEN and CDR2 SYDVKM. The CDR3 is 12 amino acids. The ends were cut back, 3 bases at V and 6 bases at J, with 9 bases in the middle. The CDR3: CASSFATTEQYF. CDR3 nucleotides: TGTGCCAGCAGTTTTGCAACGACCGAGCAGTACTTC. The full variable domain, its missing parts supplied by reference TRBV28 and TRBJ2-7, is DVKVTQSSRYLVKRTGEKVFLECVQDMDHENMFWYRQDPGLGLRLIYFSYDVKMKEKGDIPEGYSVSREKKERFSLILESASTNQTSMYLCASSFATTEQYFGPGTRLTVT.